The entry below describes one T cell receptor beta chain. Germline CDR1 SGDLS, CDR2 YYNGEE. V lost 5 bases and J 5 bases, leaving 16 bases between the germline ends. This CDR3 is built from 15 residues. This sample stems from a study of OX40 agonist ivuxolimab in advanced cancers. Assay used: immunoSEQ multiplex PCR; TCRdb lists only in-frame clones, some missing. Of around 55,000 clones in the sample, more than 65% were seen once. Sequencing used CD4+ or CD8+ T cells sorted from blood, obtained in a trial of the OX40 agonist ivuxolimab. The chain is built from TRBV9 and TRBJ2-2; tentative D call: TRBD1 (6 bases). The receptor was isolated from an adult with an advanced solid tumor such as melanoma, head and neck, liver or kidney cancer. The CDR3 spells CASSRTQGWTGELFF. CDR3 sequence (DNA): TGTGCCAGCAGTCGGACCCAGGGGTGGACCGGGGAGCTGTTTTTT.